What follows describes a single T cell receptor beta chain. Its antigen is undetermined. This sample includes further DNA sequences coding for the same CDR3. The data derive from a study of beta chain features in type 1 diabetes. The wider study: Patients did not differ from healthy donors in age, gender or cell yield. 107,917,701 sorted cells were examined across all samples. Study-level findings and limits: Type 1 diabetes patients had fewer VDJ junction insertions and more deletions. High TCR expression in some cells could lead to their over-representation in cDNA sequencing. In all four CD4+ subsets, TCRB CDR3 length was significantly, moderately reduced in type 1 diabetes.

The entirety of the isolated RNA underwent reverse transcription, so expressed TCRB transcripts were sequenced. Data came from immunoSEQ multiplex PCR; TCRdb stores just in-frame clones and leaves some out. Here the sample spans about 270,000 clones, approximately 14% being singletons. The germline V gene encodes CDR1 LNHDA and CDR2 SQIVND (reference sequence). V was clipped by 5 bases and J by 0 bases, with 8 bases between them. The CDR3 contains 15 residues. The sequencing input was naive CD4+ T cells from blood. The genes are TRBV19 and TRBJ2-6, with a possible D match to TRBD1 (6 bases). The source is a young man with type 1 diabetes. CDR3 coding DNA: TGTGCCAGTAGTGTACAGGGCTCTGGGGCCAACGTCCTGACTTTC. Protein sequence: CASSVQGSGANVLTF.